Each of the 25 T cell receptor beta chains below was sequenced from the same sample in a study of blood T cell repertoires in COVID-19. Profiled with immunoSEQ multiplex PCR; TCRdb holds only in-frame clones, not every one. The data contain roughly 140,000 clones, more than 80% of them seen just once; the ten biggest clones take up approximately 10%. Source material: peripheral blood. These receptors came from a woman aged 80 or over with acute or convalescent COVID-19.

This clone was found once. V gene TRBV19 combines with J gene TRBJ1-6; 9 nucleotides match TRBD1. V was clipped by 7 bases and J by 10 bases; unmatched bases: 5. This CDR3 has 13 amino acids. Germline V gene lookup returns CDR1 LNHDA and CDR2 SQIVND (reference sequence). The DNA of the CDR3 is TGTGCCAGTAACAGGGGGCAAGAGTCACCCCTCCACTTT. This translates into CASNRGQESPLHF.

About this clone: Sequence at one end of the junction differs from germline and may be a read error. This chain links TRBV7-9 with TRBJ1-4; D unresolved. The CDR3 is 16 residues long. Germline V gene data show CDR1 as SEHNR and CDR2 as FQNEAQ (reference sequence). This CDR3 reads CASSLAVYGSNEKLFF. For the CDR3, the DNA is TGTGCCAGCAGCCTAGCGGTATACGGGTCTAATGAAAAACTGTTTTTT.

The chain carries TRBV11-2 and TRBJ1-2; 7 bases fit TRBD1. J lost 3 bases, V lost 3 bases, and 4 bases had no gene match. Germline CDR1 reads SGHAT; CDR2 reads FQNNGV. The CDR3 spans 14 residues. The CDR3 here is CASSFSDRDYGYTF. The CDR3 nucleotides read TGTGCCAGCAGCTTTTCTGACAGGGACTATGGCTACACCTTC.

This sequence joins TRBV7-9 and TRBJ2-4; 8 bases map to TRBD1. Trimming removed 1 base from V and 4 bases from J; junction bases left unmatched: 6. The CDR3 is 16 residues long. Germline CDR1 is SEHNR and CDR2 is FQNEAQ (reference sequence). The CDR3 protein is CASSLGGGQVKNIQYF. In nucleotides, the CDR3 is TGTGCCAGCAGCTTAGGAGGGGGACAGGTAAAAAACATTCAGTACTTC.

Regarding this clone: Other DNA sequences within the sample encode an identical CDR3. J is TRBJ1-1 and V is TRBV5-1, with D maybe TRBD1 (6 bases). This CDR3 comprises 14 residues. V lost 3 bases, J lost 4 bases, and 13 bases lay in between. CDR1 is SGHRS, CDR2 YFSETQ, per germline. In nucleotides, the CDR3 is TGCGCCAGCAGCTCTCAGGGGCTCGGCACTGAAGCTTTCTTT. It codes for CASSSQGLGTEAFF.

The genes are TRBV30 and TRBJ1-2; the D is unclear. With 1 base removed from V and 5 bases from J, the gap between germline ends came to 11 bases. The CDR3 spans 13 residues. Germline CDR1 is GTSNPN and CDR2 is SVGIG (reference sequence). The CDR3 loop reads CAWSAGGRYGYTF. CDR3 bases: TGTGCCTGGAGTGCCGGCGGAAGGTATGGCTACACCTTC.

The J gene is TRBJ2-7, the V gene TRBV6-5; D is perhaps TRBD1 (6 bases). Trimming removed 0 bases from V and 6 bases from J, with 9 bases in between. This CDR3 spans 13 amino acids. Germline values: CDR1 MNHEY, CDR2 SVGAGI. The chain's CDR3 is CASSYSGTLEQYF. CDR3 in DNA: TGTGCCAGCAGTTACTCTGGGACACTCGAGCAGTACTTC.

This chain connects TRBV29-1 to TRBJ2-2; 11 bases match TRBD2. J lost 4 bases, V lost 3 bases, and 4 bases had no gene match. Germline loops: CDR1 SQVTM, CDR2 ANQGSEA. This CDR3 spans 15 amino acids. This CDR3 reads CSVEGLAGGTGELFF. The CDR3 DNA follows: TGCAGCGTTGAGGGGCTAGCGGGGGGCACCGGGGAGCTGTTTTTT.

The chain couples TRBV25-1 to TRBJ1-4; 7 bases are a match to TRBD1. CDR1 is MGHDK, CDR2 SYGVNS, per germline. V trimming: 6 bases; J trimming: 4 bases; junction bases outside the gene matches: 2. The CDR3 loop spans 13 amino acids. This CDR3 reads CASRRDSNEKLFF. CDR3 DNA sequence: TGTGCCAGCAGACGGGACAGTAATGAAAAACTGTTTTTT.

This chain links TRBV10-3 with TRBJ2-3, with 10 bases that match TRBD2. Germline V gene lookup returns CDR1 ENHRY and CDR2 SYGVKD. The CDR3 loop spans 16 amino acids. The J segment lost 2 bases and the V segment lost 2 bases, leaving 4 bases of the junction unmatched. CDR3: CAISEAGLADTDTQYF. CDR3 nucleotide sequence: TGTGCCATCAGTGAGGCCGGACTAGCGGACACAGATACGCAGTATTTT.

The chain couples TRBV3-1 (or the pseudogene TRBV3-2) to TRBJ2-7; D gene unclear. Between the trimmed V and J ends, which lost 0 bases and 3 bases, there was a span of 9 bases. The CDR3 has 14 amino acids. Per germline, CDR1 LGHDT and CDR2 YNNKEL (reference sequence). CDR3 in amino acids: CASSQEPVLYEQYF. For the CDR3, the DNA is TGTGCCAGCAGCCAAGAGCCGGTTCTCTACGAGCAGTACTTC.

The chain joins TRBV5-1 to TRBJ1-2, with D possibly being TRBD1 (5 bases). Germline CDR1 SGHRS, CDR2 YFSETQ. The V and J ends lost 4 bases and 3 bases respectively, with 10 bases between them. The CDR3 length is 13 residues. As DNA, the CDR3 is TGCGCCAGCAGCGTTACAGGCGACTATGGCTACACCTTC. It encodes CASSVTGDYGYTF.

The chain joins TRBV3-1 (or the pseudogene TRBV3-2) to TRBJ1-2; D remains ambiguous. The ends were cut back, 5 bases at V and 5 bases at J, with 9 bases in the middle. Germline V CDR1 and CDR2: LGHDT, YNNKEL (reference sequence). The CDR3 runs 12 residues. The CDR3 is CASSWENYGYTF. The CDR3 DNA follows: TGTGCCAGCAGCTGGGAGAATTATGGCTACACCTTC.

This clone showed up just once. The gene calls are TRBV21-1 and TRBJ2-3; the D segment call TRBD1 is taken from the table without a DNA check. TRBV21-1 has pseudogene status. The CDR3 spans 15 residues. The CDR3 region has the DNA TGTGCCAGCAGCACAGGACAGATTAGCACAGATACGCAGTATTTT. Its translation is CASSTGQISTDTQYF.

As DNA, the CDR3 is TGCGCCAGCAGCTCCACGGACAGTTACGAGCAGTACTTC. It codes for CASSSTDSYEQYF. The rearrangement links TRBV5-1 to TRBJ2-7; D is perhaps TRBD1 (6 bases). The germline gives CDR1 SGHRS, CDR2 YFSETQ. Trimming took 3 bases from V and 4 from J, leaving 11 bases between them. This CDR3 has 13 residues.

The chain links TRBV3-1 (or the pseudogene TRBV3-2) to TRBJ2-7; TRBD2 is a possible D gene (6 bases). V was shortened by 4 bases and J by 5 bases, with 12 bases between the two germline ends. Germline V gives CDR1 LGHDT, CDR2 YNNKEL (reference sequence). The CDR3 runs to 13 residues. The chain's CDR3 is CASSPRDLNEQYF. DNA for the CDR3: TGTGCCAGCAGCCCACGGGACTTAAACGAGCAGTACTTC.

The CDR3 protein is CAWKEESYEQYF. The DNA for the CDR3 is TGTGCCTGGAAGGAGGAATCCTACGAGCAGTACTTC. V usage is TRBV30 and J usage is TRBJ2-7; a possible D gene is TRBD2 (5 bases). The V end lost 4 bases, the J end lost 1 base, and 8 bases lay between the germline ends. There are 12 residues in the CDR3. CDR1 GTSNPN and CDR2 SVGIG come from the germline V gene (reference sequence).

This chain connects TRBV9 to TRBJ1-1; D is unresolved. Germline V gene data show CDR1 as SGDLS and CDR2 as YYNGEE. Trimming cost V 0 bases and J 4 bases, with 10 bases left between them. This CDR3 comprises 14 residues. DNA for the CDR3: TGTGCCAGCAGCGTAGAAGAGGGAATCACTGAAGCTTTCTTT. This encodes CASSVEEGITEAFF.

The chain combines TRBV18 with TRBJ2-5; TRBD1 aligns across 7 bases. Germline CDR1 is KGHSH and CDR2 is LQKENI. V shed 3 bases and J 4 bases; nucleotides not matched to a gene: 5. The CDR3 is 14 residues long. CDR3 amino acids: CASSPGQDLETQYF. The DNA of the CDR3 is TGTGCCAGCTCACCCGGACAGGATCTAGAGACCCAGTACTTC.

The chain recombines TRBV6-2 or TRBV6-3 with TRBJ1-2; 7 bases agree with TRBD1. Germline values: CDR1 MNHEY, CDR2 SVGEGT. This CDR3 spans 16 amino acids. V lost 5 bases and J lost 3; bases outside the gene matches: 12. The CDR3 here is CASSDVKGARDYGYTF. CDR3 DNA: TGTGCCAGCAGTGACGTAAAGGGGGCTCGGGACTATGGCTACACCTTC.

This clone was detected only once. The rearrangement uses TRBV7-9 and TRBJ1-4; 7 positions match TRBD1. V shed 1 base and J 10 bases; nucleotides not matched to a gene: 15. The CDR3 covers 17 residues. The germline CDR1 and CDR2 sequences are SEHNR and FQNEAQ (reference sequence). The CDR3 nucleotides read TGTGCCAGCAGCTTAGAACCCGCGGACAGGCTCAGGGGAAAACTGTTTTTT. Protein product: CASSLEPADRLRGKLFF.

The CDR3 nucleotides are TGCGCCAGCAGGGGAGGGCTTAATGAAAAACTGTTTTTT. This translates into CASRGGLNEKLFF. The chain uses TRBV5-1 and TRBJ1-4; D call uncertain. CDR3 length equals 13 residues. Germline CDR1 reads SGHRS; CDR2 reads YFSETQ. The V gene lost 5 bases and the J gene lost 4 bases, with 9 bases spanning the gap.

Written as DNA, the CDR3 is TGTGCCAGCAGCTTGGGGGGAAGGGAGAGGGATCAGCCCCAGCATTTT. It encodes CASSLGGRERDQPQHF. V usage is TRBV5-6 and J usage is TRBJ1-5; unclear D gene. Germline V gene lookup returns CDR1 SGHDT and CDR2 YYEEEE. Trimming removed 0 bases from V and 5 bases from J, with 15 bases in between. CDR3 length: 16 residues.

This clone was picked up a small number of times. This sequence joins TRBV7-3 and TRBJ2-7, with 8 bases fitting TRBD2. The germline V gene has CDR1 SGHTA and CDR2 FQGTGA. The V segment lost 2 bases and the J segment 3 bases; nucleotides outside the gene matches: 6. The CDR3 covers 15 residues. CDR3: CASSLGSGGSYEQYF. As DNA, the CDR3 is TGTGCCAGCAGCTTAGGATCGGGAGGGAGCTACGAGCAGTACTTC.

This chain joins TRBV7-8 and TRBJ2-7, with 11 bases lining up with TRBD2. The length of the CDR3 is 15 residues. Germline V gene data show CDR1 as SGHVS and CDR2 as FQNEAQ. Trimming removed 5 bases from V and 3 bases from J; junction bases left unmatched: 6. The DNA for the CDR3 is TGTGCCAGCAGCCTCAGTACTAGCGGGGGCTACGAGCAGTACTTC. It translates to CASSLSTSGGYEQYF. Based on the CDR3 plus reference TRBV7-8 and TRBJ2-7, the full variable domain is GAGVSQSPRYKVAKRGQDVALRCDPISGHVSLFWYQQALGQGPEFLTYFQNEAQLDKSGLPSDRFFAERPEGSVSTLKIQRTQQEDSAVYLCASSLSTSGGYEQYFGPGTRLTVT.